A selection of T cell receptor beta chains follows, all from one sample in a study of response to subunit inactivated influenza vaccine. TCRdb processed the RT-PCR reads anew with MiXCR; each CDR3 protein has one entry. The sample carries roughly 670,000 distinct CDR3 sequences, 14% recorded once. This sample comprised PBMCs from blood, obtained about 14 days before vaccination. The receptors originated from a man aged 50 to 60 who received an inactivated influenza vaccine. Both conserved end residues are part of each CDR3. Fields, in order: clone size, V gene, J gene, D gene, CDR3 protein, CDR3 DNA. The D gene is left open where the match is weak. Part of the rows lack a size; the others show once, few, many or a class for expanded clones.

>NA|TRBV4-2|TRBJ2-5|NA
CASSQVGGGQYF
TGTGCCAGCAGCCAAGTGGGTGGTGGCCAGTACTTC
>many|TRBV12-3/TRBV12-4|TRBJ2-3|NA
CASSRDSTDTQYF
TGTGCCAGCAGCCGGGACAGCACAGATACGCAGTATTTT
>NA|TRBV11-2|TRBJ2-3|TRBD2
CASSARLAGVGTDTQYF
TGTGCCAGCAGCGCCCGACTAGCGGGAGTAGGTACAGATACGCAGTATTTT
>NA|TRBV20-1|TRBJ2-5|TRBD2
CSPSGGFNQETQYF
TGCAGCCCGAGCGGGGGATTCAACCAAGAGACCCAGTACTTC
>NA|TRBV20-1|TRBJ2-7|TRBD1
CSARRTGPPEQYF
TGCAGTGCCCGCAGGACAGGGCCCCCCGAGCAGTACTTC
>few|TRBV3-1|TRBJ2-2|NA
CASSQDRGFTGELFF
TGTGCCAGCAGCCAAGATCGGGGGTTCACCGGGGAGCTGTTTTTT
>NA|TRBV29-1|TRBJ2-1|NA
CSVESGRYTQFF
TGCAGCGTTGAATCAGGGAGATATACGCAGTTCTTC
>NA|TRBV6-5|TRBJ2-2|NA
CASSYSRDTGELFF
TGTGCCAGCAGTTACTCGCGTGACACCGGGGAGCTGTTTTTT
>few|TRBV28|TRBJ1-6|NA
CAARETNNSPLHF
TGTGCCGCCCGGGAGACCAATAATTCACCCCTCCACTTT
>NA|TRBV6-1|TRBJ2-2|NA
CASRSQVNTGELFF
TGTGCCAGCAGGTCACAGGTGAACACCGGGGAGCTGTTTTTT
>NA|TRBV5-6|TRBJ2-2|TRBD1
CASSRQGARTGELFF
TGTGCCAGCAGTCGGCAGGGGGCGCGGACCGGGGAGCTGTTTTTT
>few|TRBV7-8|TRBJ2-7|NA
CASSLVVGTYEQYF
TGTGCCAGCAGCTTAGTTGTCGGGACCTACGAGCAGTACTTC
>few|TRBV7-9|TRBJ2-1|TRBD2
CASSRRSGGVDNEQFF
TGTGCCAGCAGTCGGAGGAGCGGGGGGGTAGACAATGAGCAGTTCTTC
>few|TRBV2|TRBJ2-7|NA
CASRGQGGPYEQYF
TGTGCCAGCAGAGGACAGGGAGGGCCCTACGAGCAGTACTTC
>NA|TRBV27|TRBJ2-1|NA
CASSQRRDEQFF
TGTGCCAGCAGTCAAAGGAGGGATGAGCAGTTCTTC
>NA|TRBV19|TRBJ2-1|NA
CASSFTPSYNEQFF
TGTGCCAGTAGTTTTACACCTTCCTACAATGAGCAGTTCTTC
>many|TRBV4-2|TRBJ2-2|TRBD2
CASSQAGGLGTGELFF
TGTGCCAGCAGCCAAGCGGGGGGGCTTGGAACCGGGGAGCTGTTTTTT
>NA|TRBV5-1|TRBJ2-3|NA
CASSNQGDRTDTQYF
TGCGCCAGCAGCAATCAGGGAGATCGCACAGATACGCAGTATTTT
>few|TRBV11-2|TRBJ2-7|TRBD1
CASSLAGQGLSPYEQYF
TGTGCCAGCAGCTTAGCAGGACAGGGGCTAAGCCCCTACGAGCAGTACTTC
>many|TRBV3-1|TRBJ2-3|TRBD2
CASSQSGGGQTDTQYF
TGTGCCAGCAGCCAATCGGGCGGGGGGCAGACAGATACGCAGTATTTT
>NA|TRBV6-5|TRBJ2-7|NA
CASRYEGRGSNEQYF
TGTGCCAGCAGGTATGAGGGCCGGGGAAGCAACGAGCAGTACTTC
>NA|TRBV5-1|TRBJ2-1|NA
CASSLSSGDHNEQFF
TGCGCCAGCAGCTTATCGTCGGGGGATCACAATGAGCAGTTCTTC
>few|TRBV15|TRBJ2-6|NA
CATSRAGSRSGANVLTF
TGTGCCACCAGCAGGGCAGGGTCCCGCTCTGGGGCCAACGTCCTGACTTTC
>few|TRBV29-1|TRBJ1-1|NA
CSVSKGGNTEAFF
TGCAGCGTGTCCAAAGGTGGGAACACTGAAGCTTTCTTT
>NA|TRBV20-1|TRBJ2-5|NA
CSARAGHQETQYF
TGCAGTGCTAGAGCAGGACACCAAGAGACCCAGTACTTC
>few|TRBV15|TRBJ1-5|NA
CATSERKTYSNQPQHF
TGTGCCACCAGCGAGAGAAAGACATATAGCAATCAGCCCCAGCATTTT
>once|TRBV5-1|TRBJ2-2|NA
CASSPGPTGGITGELFF
TGCGCCAGCAGCCCCGGCCCCACCGGCGGGATCACCGGGGAGCTGTTTTTT
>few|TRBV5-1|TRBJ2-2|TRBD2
CASSFGTSGGATGELFF
TGCGCCAGCAGCTTCGGGACTAGCGGGGGGGCTACCGGGGAGCTGTTTTTT
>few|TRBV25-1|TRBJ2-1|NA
CASSPQGINEQFF
TGTGCCAGCAGTCCCCAGGGTATCAATGAGCAGTTCTTC
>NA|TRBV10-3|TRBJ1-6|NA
CAISEGVNNSPLHF
TGTGCCATCAGCGAGGGGGTCAATAATTCACCCCTCCACTTT
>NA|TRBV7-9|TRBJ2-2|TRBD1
CASSFTTQGQYYGELFF
TGTGCCAGCAGCTTCACTACCCAGGGACAGTATTACGGGGAGCTGTTTTTT
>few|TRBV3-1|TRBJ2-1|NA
CASSQGPLNEQFF
TGTGCCAGCAGCCAAGGCCCGCTCAATGAGCAGTTCTTC
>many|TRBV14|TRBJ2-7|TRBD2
CASSPVGLANSYEQYF
TGTGCCAGCAGCCCCGTGGGACTAGCGAATTCCTACGAGCAGTACTTC
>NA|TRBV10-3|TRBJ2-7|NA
CAISEVGTFKTSYEQYF
TGTGCCATCAGTGAAGTTGGGACGTTTAAAACCTCCTACGAGCAGTACTTC
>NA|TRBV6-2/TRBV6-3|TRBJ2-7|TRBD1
CASSFPGQGYEQYF
TGTGCCAGCAGTTTCCCGGGACAGGGATACGAGCAGTACTTC
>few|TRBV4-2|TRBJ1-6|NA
CASSQDRQYNSPLHF
TGTGCCAGCAGCCAAGATCGTCAGTATAATTCACCCCTCCACTTT
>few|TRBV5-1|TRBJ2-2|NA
CASSFFPGENTGELFF
TGCGCCAGCAGCTTTTTTCCGGGGGAGAACACCGGGGAGCTGTTTTTT
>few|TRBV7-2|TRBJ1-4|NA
CASSLESSNEKLFF
TGTGCCAGCAGCCTGGAATCCAGTAATGAAAAACTGTTTTTT
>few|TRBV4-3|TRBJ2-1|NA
CASSQGIDSLKWSYNEQFF
TGCGCCAGCAGCCAAGGCATTGATAGTTTGAAGTGGTCCTACAATGAGCAGTTCTTC
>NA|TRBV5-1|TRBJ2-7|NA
CASSVQQGPYEQYF
TGCGCCAGCAGCGTTCAACAGGGCCCCTACGAGCAGTACTTC
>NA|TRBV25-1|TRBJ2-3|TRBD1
CASSPTGKGADTQYF
TGTGCCAGCAGCCCGACAGGGAAAGGGGCAGATACGCAGTATTTT
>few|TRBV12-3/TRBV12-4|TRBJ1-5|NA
CASSIGYSNHPQHF
TGTGCCAGCAGTATCGGTTATAGCAATCACCCCCAGCATTTT
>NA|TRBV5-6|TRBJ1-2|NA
CASSLALGAYGYTF
TGTGCCAGCAGCTTGGCGCTAGGAGCCTATGGCTACACCTTC
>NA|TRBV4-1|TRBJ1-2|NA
CASSRAGTGHYGYTF
TGCGCCAGCAGCCGGGCGGGAACGGGACACTATGGCTACACCTTC
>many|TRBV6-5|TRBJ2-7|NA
CASRYQTGSYEQYF
TGTGCCAGCAGATACCAGACAGGCTCCTACGAGCAGTACTTC
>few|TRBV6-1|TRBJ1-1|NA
CASSKDRFRPTEAFF
TGTGCCAGCAGTAAAGACAGGTTTAGGCCCACTGAAGCTTTCTTT
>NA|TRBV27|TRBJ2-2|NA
CASSFRVGNTGELFF
TGTGCCAGCAGTTTTAGGGTAGGGAACACCGGGGAGCTGTTTTTT
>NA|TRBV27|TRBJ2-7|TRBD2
CASSLKAGVTYEQYF
TGTGCCAGCAGTTTAAAAGCGGGGGTAACCTACGAGCAGTACTTC
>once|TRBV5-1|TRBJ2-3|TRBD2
CASSPGLAIDTQYF
TGCGCCAGCAGCCCAGGACTAGCGATAGATACGCAGTATTTT
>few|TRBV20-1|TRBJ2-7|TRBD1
CSARPKTGGGQYF
TGCAGTGCTAGACCCAAGACAGGGGGCGGGCAGTACTTC
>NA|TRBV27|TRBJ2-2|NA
CASTLPNTGELFF
TGTGCCAGCACACTGCCGAACACCGGGGAGCTGTTTTTT
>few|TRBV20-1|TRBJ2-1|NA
CSARDLALSSYNEQFF
TGCAGTGCTAGAGACCTAGCACTGAGCTCCTACAATGAGCAGTTCTTC
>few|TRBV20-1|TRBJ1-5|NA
CSAENRVNQPQHF
TGCAGTGCTGAAAACAGGGTAAATCAGCCCCAGCATTTT
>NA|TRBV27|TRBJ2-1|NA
CASSLLGTGAGGSGEQFF
TGTGCCAGCAGTTTATTGGGCACAGGGGCCGGGGGATCTGGTGAGCAGTTCTTC
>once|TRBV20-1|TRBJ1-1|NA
CSARVGQSNTEAFF
TGCAGTGCTAGGGTCGGACAGAGCAACACTGAAGCTTTCTTT